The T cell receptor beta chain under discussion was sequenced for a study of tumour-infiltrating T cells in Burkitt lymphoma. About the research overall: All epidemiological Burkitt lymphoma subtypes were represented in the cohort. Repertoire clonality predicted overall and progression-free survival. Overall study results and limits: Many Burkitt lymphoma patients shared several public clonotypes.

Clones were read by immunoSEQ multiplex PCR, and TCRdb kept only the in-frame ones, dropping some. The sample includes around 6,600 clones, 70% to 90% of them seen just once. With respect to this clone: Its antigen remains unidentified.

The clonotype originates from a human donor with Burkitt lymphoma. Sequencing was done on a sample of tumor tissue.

CDR3 residues: CASSIDQRGLKAFF. CDR3 sequence (DNA): TGTGCCAGTAGTATAGATCAGAGGGGGCTCAAAGCTTTCTTT. The gene calls are TRBV19 and TRBJ1-1; TRBD1 matches at 7 bases. This CDR3 comprises 14 residues. The germline gives CDR1 LNHDA, CDR2 SQIVND (reference sequence). The ends lost 0 bases at V and 9 bases at J; junction bases unmatched: 7.